Following are 23 T cell receptor beta chains from one sample sequenced in a study of blood T cell repertoires in COVID-19. The repertoire was sequenced with immunoSEQ multiplex PCR; TCRdb's copy has only in-frame clones and lacks some. The sample records about 280,000 clones, about four fifths being singletons. Sequencing was performed on peripheral blood. These receptors were taken from a woman in her fifties or sixties who had recovered from COVID-19.

The chain carries TRBV2 and TRBJ2-3; tentative D call: TRBD2 (5 bases). The CDR3 has 11 amino acids. V was shortened by 6 bases and J by 11 bases, with 12 bases between the two germline ends. The germline V gene encodes CDR1 SNHLY and CDR2 FYNNEI. The CDR3 sequence is CASSREWKQYF. For the CDR3, the DNA is TGTGCCAGCAGCCGGGAATGGAAGCAGTATTTT.

The chain uses TRBV18 and TRBJ1-2; weak D call: TRBD1 (6 bases). With 2 bases removed from V and 4 bases from J, the gap between germline ends came to 14 bases. This CDR3 region has 15 residues. The germline V gene encodes CDR1 KGHSH and CDR2 LQKENI. As DNA, the CDR3 is TGTGCCAGCTCACCATCGACAGGTATAGGCTATGGCTACACCTTC. The encoded protein is CASSPSTGIGYGYTF.

The rearrangement uses TRBV28 and TRBJ2-3, with D possibly being TRBD2 (7 bases). The V end was cut by 4 bases, the J end by 3 bases, with 14 bases between. The CDR3 is 15 amino acids. The germline V gene has CDR1 MDHEN and CDR2 SYDVKM. For the CDR3, the DNA is TGTGCCAGCAGTTCCGCGGGGGCGCTAACAGATACGCAGTATTTT. Amino acid sequence: CASSSAGALTDTQYF.

This clone was seen just once. The V call is TRBV7-9, the J call TRBJ1-2; possible D gene TRBD1, 5 bases. Germline V gene data show CDR1 as SEHNR and CDR2 as FQNEAQ (reference sequence). This CDR3 is 13 amino acids long. The V end was cut by 3 bases, the J end by 5 bases, with 10 bases between. The CDR3 region is CASSFDSEYGYTF. The CDR3 DNA reads TGTGCCAGCAGCTTCGACAGCGAGTATGGCTACACCTTC.

The chain carries TRBV6-5 and TRBJ1-6; TRBD1 is a possible D gene (5 bases). CDR1 MNHEY and CDR2 SVGAGI come from the germline V gene. The CDR3 sequence is 13 residues long. V was pared by 10 bases and J by 10 bases, with 17 bases between. The CDR3 region is CATGGRRASPLHF. CDR3 nucleotide sequence: TGTGCCACGGGGGGGAGGCGAGCCTCACCCCTCCACTTT.

The V and J genes are TRBV9 and TRBJ1-5, with a possible D match to TRBD1 (6 bases). V was shortened by 0 bases and J by 2 bases, with 9 bases between the two germline ends. The CDR3 runs to 15 residues. Germline CDR1 and CDR2: SGDLS and YYNGEE. DNA of the CDR3: TGTGCCAGCAGCGTAGAGGCAGGGGGCAATCAGCCCCAGCATTTT. Translation: CASSVEAGGNQPQHF. Variable domain in full (rest from reference TRBV9 and TRBJ1-5): DSGVTQTPKHLITATGQRVTLRCSPRSGDLSVYWYQQSLDQGLQFLIQYYNGEERAKGNILERFSAQQFPDLHSELNLSSLELGDSALYFCASSVEAGGNQPQHFGDGTRLSIL.

V usage is TRBV6-6 and J usage is TRBJ1-1; 8 nucleotides align to TRBD1. V lost 7 bases to trimming and J lost 8 bases; unmatched junction nucleotides: 9. From germline, CDR1 is MNHNY and CDR2 SVGAGI (reference sequence). The CDR3 is made up of 13 amino acids. CDR3 sequence (DNA): TGTGCCAGCAATCCTCACCAGGGGGCAGAAGCTTTCTTT. Translating it yields CASNPHQGAEAFF.

V and J are TRBV30 and TRBJ1-5, with 8 bases aligning to TRBD1. This CDR3 comprises 17 residues. In germline, CDR1 is GTSNPN, CDR2 SVGIG (reference sequence). V dropped 0 bases and J dropped 7; count of bases not matched to a gene: 14. For the CDR3, the DNA is TGTGCCTGGAGTGTATCTGGGGCAGGGGGCCGGGGACAGCCCCAGCATTTT. Protein: CAWSVSGAGGRGQPQHF.

The chain combines TRBV7-6 with TRBJ1-4; TRBD1 matches at 9 bases. From germline, CDR1 is SGHVS and CDR2 FNYEAQ. Trimming removed 5 bases from V and 5 bases from J; junction bases left unmatched: 3. The CDR3 is 14 amino acids. This CDR3 is CASSPDRGNEKLFF. The CDR3 region has the DNA TGTGCCAGCAGCCCGGACAGGGGAAATGAAAAACTGTTTTTT.

This sequence joins TRBV7-8 and TRBJ2-5; D is perhaps TRBD2 (5 bases). The V and J ends lost 1 base and 4 bases respectively, with 13 bases between them. CDR1 and CDR2 from the germline V gene are SGHVS and FQNEAQ. This CDR3 contains 15 residues. CDR3 DNA sequence: TGTGCCAGCAGCTTAGTTCTAGCTCCGGTAGAGACCCAGTACTTC. Translating it yields CASSLVLAPVETQYF.

A few counts support this clone. The chain is built from TRBV18 and TRBJ1-1; D perhaps matches TRBD1 (5 bases). Trimming left V 4 bases short and J 5 bases short, with 11 bases between. Germline CDR1 is KGHSH and CDR2 is LQKENI. The CDR3 length is 13 residues. Written as DNA, the CDR3 is TGTGCCAGCTCACGGGGGGAGGAAACTGAAGCTTTCTTT. Protein: CASSRGEETEAFF.

The chain couples TRBV2 to TRBJ1-1, with TRBD1 matching 9 bases. Germline V gene lookup returns CDR1 SNHLY and CDR2 FYNNEI. The CDR3 is 17 amino acids. The J segment lost 0 bases and the V segment lost 10 bases, leaving 15 bases of the junction unmatched. CDR3 region: CAIPGQGWERMNTEAFF. The CDR3 DNA is TGTGCCATCCCGGGACAGGGTTGGGAACGTATGAACACTGAAGCTTTCTTT.

The CDR3 region has the DNA TGCGCCAGCATTGAAGGACTAGACGGGGAGCAGTACTTC. As protein: CASIEGLDGEQYF. The V call is TRBV10-1, the J call TRBJ2-7, with 7 bases that match TRBD2. This CDR3 contains 13 residues. Unmatched junction bases numbered 10, after V lost 7 bases and J lost 7 bases. Looked up from germline, CDR1 is WNHNN and CDR2 is SYGVQD (reference sequence).

This chain uses TRBV21-1 with TRBJ2-7; the table's D call TRBD2 went unverified against the DNA. TRBV21-1 is marked as a pseudogene. The CDR3 spans 11 residues. The CDR3 DNA reads TGTGCCAGCAGCGGGGGGACTAGTGACTACTTC. Translation: CASSGGTSDYF.

The chain couples TRBV27 to TRBJ1-2, with 12 bases fitting TRBD1. V lost 6 bases, J lost 8 bases, and 1 base stayed unmatched. The CDR3 is 12 amino acids. Germline-derived CDR1 and CDR2 are MNHEY and SMNVEV (reference sequence). The DNA of the CDR3 is TGTGCCAGCAGGGGACAGGGGGCCGGCTACACCTTC. It codes for CASRGQGAGYTF.

On this clone itself: The sample carries other DNA sequences with the same CDR3. The chain links TRBV6-5 to TRBJ1-5, with D possibly matching TRBD1 (5 bases). CDR3 size: 13 residues. Per the germline V gene, CDR1 is MNHEY and CDR2 is SVGAGI. V was pared by 5 bases and J by 4 bases, with 9 bases between. The CDR3 loop is CASSRQQNQPQHF. The CDR3 nucleotides read TGTGCCAGCAGTAGACAGCAGAATCAGCCCCAGCATTTT.

V is TRBV5-1 and J is TRBJ2-7; D unresolved. The CDR3 length is 14 residues. V lost 4 bases, J lost 3 bases, and 14 bases lay in between. Per germline, CDR1 SGHRS and CDR2 YFSETQ. This CDR3 reads CASSPKRDVYEQYF. The CDR3 DNA reads as TGCGCCAGCAGCCCGAAGCGAGATGTCTACGAGCAGTACTTC. Full variable domain (outside the CDR3, taken from reference TRBV5-1 and TRBJ2-7): KAGVTQTPRYLIKTRGQQVTLSCSPISGHRSVSWYQQTPGQGLQFLFEYFSETQRNKGNFPGRFSGRQFSNSRSEMNVSTLELGDSALYLCASSPKRDVYEQYFGPGTRLTVT.

V gene TRBV24-1 combines with J gene TRBJ2-2; TRBD2 matches at 7 bases. Germline CDR1 KGHDR, CDR2 SFDVKD. The CDR3 runs 15 residues. Trimming took 5 bases from V and 3 from J; bases not matched to a gene: 5. The CDR3 DNA is TGTGCCACCAGTGTGGGAGGGATGGACACCGGGGAGCTGTTTTTT. Translated, it gives CATSVGGMDTGELFF.

This rearrangement joins TRBV12-5 to TRBJ1-5; unclear D gene. The CDR3 covers 14 residues. V was clipped by 6 bases and J by 6 bases, with 15 bases between them. Germline CDR1 LGHNT, CDR2 FRNRAP. The CDR3 protein is CASGPAFPGQPQHF. The CDR3 bases are TGTGCTAGTGGCCCCGCATTTCCGGGTCAGCCCCAGCATTTT.

The chain combines TRBV13 with TRBJ2-7; a possible D gene is TRBD1 (7 bases). This CDR3 is built from 14 residues. The germline gives CDR1 PRHDT, CDR2 FYEKMQ (reference sequence). V dropped 5 bases and J dropped 2 bases, with 13 bases sitting between them. CDR3: CASSRGTATYEQYF. The CDR3 bases are TGTGCCAGCAGCCGCGGGACAGCAACCTACGAGCAGTACTTC.

The rearrangement joins TRBV29-1 to TRBJ2-5; D may be TRBD1 (7 bases). This CDR3 is 13 amino acids long. The V end lost 6 bases, the J end lost 2 bases, and 13 bases lay between the germline ends. From germline, CDR1 is SQVTM and CDR2 ANQGSEA. As DNA, the CDR3 is TGCAGCGTGGAGGGGGACAGACAAGAGACCCAGTACTTC. The encoded protein is CSVEGDRQETQYF.

The J gene is TRBJ2-3, the V gene TRBV9; no reliable D call. CDR3 length: 13 amino acids. The V end lost 1 base, the J end lost 5 bases, and 8 bases lay between the germline ends. Germline CDR1 SGDLS, CDR2 YYNGEE. DNA of the CDR3: TGTGCCAGCAGCGTAACTGTCGAAGATACGCAGTATTTT. It is translated as CASSVTVEDTQYF.

The rearrangement joins TRBV19 to TRBJ2-3; TRBD2 matches 8 bases. The CDR3 consists of 16 residues. Germline V gene sequence: CDR1 LNHDA, CDR2 SQIVND (reference sequence). The ends lost 5 bases at V and 2 bases at J; junction bases unmatched: 9. The CDR3 nucleotides read TGTGCCAGTAGTGGGGGACTAGTGTCCGCCACAGATACGCAGTATTTT. Translation: CASSGGLVSATDTQYF.